Listed below are T cell receptor beta chains from one sample, sequenced in a study of T cells after posttransplantation cyclophosphamide. Only in-frame clones appear in the TCRdb table, and some are missing; sequencing was by immunoSEQ multiplex PCR. This record lists around 44,000 clones, none seen once only, and the top ten clones contain approximately 2.4%. Source material: PBMCs. The receptors come from a man between 35 and 55 years old in good health, CMV-negative, and a related stem cell transplant donor. Both conserved end residues are part of each CDR3. The D gene is left open where the match is weak. Expanded clones get a size class; other rows say once, few or many, or leave the size out.

j_gene: TRBJ2-7; abundance: many; v_gene: TRBV18; len: 15; d_gene: TRBD1; CDR3nt: TGTGCCAGCTCACCCCGACTCACAGGGGCCTACGAGCAGTACTTC; CDR3aa: CASSPRLTGAYEQYF
j_gene: TRBJ1-1; abundance: many; v_gene: TRBV6-1; len: 14; d_gene: TRBD1; CDR3nt: TGTGCCAGCAGGGACAGGACGTTGAACACTGAAGCTTTCTTT; CDR3aa: CASRDRTLNTEAFF
j_gene: TRBJ2-1; abundance: many; v_gene: TRBV6-6; len: 16; d_gene: TRBD2; CDR3nt: TGTGCCAGCAGACTGACTAGCGGGGGAGGTTACAATGAGCAGTTCTTC; CDR3aa: CASRLTSGGGYNEQFF
j_gene: TRBJ2-1; abundance: many; v_gene: TRBV5-5; len: 14; d_gene: -; CDR3nt: TGTGCCAGCAGCTCTTCCGGAGGGGTCAATGAGCAGTTCTTC; CDR3aa: CASSSSGGVNEQFF
j_gene: TRBJ1-6; abundance: many; v_gene: TRBV19; len: 15; d_gene: TRBD1; CDR3nt: TGTGCCAGTAGTATCTCCGGGCAGGGGGAGACACCCCTCCACTTT; CDR3aa: CASSISGQGETPLHF
j_gene: TRBJ2-2; abundance: many; v_gene: TRBV5-1; len: 14; d_gene: -; CDR3nt: TGCGCCAGCAGCTTGGACTTGAACACCGGGGAGCTGTTTTTT; CDR3aa: CASSLDLNTGELFF
j_gene: TRBJ1-3; abundance: many; v_gene: TRBV4-1; len: 17; d_gene: -; CDR3nt: TGCGCCAGCAGCCAAGCCCTACGAAGAGAAACTGGAAACACCATATATTTT; CDR3aa: CASSQALRRETGNTIYF
j_gene: TRBJ1-2; abundance: many; v_gene: TRBV10-3; len: 15; d_gene: -; CDR3nt: TGTGCCATCAGTCCAGTGGGCGCAGCTAACTATGGCTACACCTTC; CDR3aa: CAISPVGAANYGYTF
j_gene: TRBJ2-3; abundance: many; v_gene: TRBV7-9; len: 15; d_gene: -; CDR3nt: TGTGCCAGCAGCTATTACGGAGTTAGCACAGATACGCAGTATTTT; CDR3aa: CASSYYGVSTDTQYF
j_gene: TRBJ1-1; abundance: many; v_gene: TRBV18; len: 13; d_gene: TRBD1; CDR3nt: TGTGCCAGCTCCGTGGACAGGTCCACTGAAGCTTTCTTT; CDR3aa: CASSVDRSTEAFF
j_gene: TRBJ2-7; abundance: many; v_gene: TRBV6-5; len: 15; d_gene: TRBD1; CDR3nt: TGTGCCAGCAGGTCTCCGGGACAGGGTATCTACGAGCAGTACTTC; CDR3aa: CASRSPGQGIYEQYF
j_gene: TRBJ2-2; abundance: -; v_gene: TRBV6-5; len: 15; d_gene: -; CDR3nt: TGTGCCAGCAGTTACGAGTTTTCGAACACCGGGGAGCTGTTTTTT; CDR3aa: CASSYEFSNTGELFF
j_gene: TRBJ2-1; abundance: many; v_gene: TRBV6-5; len: 15; d_gene: -; CDR3nt: TGTGCCAGCAGCCGCGGACATACGTCCGACAATGAGCAGTTCTTC; CDR3aa: CASSRGHTSDNEQFF
j_gene: TRBJ2-7; abundance: few; v_gene: TRBV27; len: 16; d_gene: -; CDR3nt: TGTGCCAGCAGTTTATCGAAGGCGGGGATCTCCTACGAGCAGTACTTC; CDR3aa: CASSLSKAGISYEQYF
j_gene: TRBJ2-1; abundance: many; v_gene: TRBV7-6; len: 16; d_gene: TRBD2; CDR3nt: TGTGCCAGCAGCTTACTTTACGCGGGGGGCCCGAATGAGCAGTTCTTC; CDR3aa: CASSLLYAGGPNEQFF
j_gene: TRBJ2-1; abundance: many; v_gene: TRBV19; len: 16; d_gene: TRBD2; CDR3nt: TGTGCCAGTAGCCTGACTAGCGGGGGGAGTTACAATGAGCAGTTCTTC; CDR3aa: CASSLTSGGSYNEQFF
j_gene: TRBJ2-5; abundance: many; v_gene: TRBV5-1; len: 13; d_gene: TRBD2; CDR3nt: TGCGCCAGCACTGCGGGAGATCGGGAGACCCAGTACTTC; CDR3aa: CASTAGDRETQYF